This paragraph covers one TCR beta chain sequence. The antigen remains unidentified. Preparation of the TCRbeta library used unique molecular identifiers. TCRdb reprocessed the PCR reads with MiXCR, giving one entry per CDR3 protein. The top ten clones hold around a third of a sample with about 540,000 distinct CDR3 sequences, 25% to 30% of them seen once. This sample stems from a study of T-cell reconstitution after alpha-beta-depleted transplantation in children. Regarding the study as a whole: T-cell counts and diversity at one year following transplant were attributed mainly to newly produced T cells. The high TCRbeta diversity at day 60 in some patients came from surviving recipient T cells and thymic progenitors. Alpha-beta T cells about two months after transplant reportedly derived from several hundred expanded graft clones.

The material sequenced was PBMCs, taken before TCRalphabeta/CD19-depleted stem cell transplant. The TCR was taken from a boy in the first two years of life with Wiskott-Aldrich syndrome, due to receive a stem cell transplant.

The CDR3 is CASSYQGRHYGYTF. DNA for the CDR3: TGTGCCAGCAGTTACCAGGGGCGGCACTATGGCTACACCTTC. This sequence joins TRBV12-3 or TRBV12-4 and TRBJ1-2; tentatively, D is TRBD1 (6 bases). The CDR3 runs 14 residues. Trimming took off 4 bases at V and 3 bases at J, with 12 bases between the two ends.